The 2 T cell receptor beta chains listed next were all sequenced from one sample in a study of blood T cells in healthy people across ages. A J-beta primer mix and a sample-barcoded 5' primer were used in a second PCR of about 7 to 12 cycles. One entry per CDR3 protein, called by TCRdb with MiXCR from the 5' RACE reads. The table shows 900,000 to 950,000 distinct CDR3 sequences, with approximately 32% occurring only once. The same sample was also used in a study of T cells of mothers and their children.

Sample: blood. The receptors come from a woman between 35 and 50 years old in good health.

This clonotype was seen a handful of times. The rearrangement joins TRBV12-3 or TRBV12-4 to TRBJ1-1, with TRBD1 matching over 8 bases. After removal of 6 bases from V and 7 bases from J, the junction contained 7 bases not matched to a gene. The CDR3 extends over 13 amino acids. This CDR3 reads CASRGGQGGEAFF. The CDR3 DNA reads TGTGCCAGCAGGGGAGGACAGGGAGGTGAAGCTTTCTTT.

Details on this clonotype: This may arise from a read error, as a much more abundant clone is one base away. The chain is built from TRBV7-2 and TRBJ2-7; a weak D match, TRBD1 (6 bases). V lost 4 bases and J lost 4, with 14 bases in between. Per the germline V gene, CDR1 is SGHTA and CDR2 is FQGNSA. The CDR3 loop spans 14 amino acids. In DNA, the CDR3 is TGTGCCAGCAGCTCCGGGACACGCCTTTACGAGCAGTACTTC. Encoded protein: CASSSGTRLYEQYF.